The T cell receptor beta chain described here comes from a study of blood T cell repertoires in COVID-19. As for the study in general: Researchers got acute and convalescent COVID-19 samples from the United States, Italy and Spain. The analysed material was cDNA or gDNA that came from T cells, B-cell-depleted T cells, or PBMCs.

Authors' processing steps: Quantification of nucleated cells was approximated via reference gene primer amplification. Produced via immunoSEQ multiplex PCR; TCRdb's table is partial and in-frame only. V, J and clone size are those of that table, while D and trimming were read from the DNA. The sample shows a few hundred thousand clones, approximately 84% of them seen only once. CDR3 length: 13 residues. Per the germline V gene, CDR1 is WNHNN and CDR2 is SYGVQD (reference sequence). V was trimmed by 11 bases and J by 6 bases, leaving 16 bases between them. Cohort 3 donors were reported recovered after two negative PCRs, clearance, or symptom resolution.

The specimen was PBMCs or T cells enriched from blood (not recorded which). V is TRBV10-1 and J is TRBJ1-4, with a weak D call TRBD1 (6 bases). This receptor was identified in a woman in her thirties who had recovered from COVID-19. The CDR3: CAGRGAGDEKLFF. The CDR3 DNA follows: TGCGCCGGACGGGGGGCTGGGGATGAAAAACTGTTTTTT.